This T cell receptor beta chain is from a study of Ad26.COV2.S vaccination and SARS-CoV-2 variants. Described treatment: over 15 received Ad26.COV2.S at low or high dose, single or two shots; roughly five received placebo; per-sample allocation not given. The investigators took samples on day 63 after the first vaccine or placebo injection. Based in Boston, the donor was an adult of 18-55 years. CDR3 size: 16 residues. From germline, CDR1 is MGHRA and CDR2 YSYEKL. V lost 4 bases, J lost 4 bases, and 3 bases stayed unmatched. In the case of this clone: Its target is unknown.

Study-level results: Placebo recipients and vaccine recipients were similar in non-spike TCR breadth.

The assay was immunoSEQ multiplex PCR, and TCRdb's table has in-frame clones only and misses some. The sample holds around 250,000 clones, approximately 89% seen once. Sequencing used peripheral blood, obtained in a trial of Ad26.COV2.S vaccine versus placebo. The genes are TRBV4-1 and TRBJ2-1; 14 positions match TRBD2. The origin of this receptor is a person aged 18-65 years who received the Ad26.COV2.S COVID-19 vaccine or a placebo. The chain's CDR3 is CASSPGLAGGYNEQFF. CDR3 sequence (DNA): TGCGCCAGCAGCCCCGGACTAGCGGGAGGATACAATGAGCAGTTCTTC.